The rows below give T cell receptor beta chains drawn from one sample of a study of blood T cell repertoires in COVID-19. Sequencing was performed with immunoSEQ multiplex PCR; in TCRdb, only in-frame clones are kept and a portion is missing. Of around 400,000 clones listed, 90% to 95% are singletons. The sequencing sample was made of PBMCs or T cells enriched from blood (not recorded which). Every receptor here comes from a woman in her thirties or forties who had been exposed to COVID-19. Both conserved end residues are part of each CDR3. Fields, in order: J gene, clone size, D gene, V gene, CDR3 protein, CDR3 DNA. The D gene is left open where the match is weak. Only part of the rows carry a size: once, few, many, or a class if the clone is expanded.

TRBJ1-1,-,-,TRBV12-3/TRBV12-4,CASSLQVNTEAFF,TGTGCCAGCAGTCTTCAGGTGAACACTGAAGCTTTCTTT
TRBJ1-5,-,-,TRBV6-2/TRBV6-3,CASSQQGSNQPQHF,TGTGCCAGCAGTCAACAGGGAAGCAATCAGCCCCAGCATTTT
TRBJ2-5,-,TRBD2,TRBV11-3,CASSLGTSGQETQYF,TGTGCCAGCAGCTTAGGGACTAGCGGCCAAGAGACCCAGTACTTC
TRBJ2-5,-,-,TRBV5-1,CASSQNQETQYF,TGCGCCAGCAGCCAGAACCAAGAGACCCAGTACTTC
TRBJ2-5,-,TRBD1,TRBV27,CASSLDRGGTQYF,TGTGCCAGCAGCCTCGACAGGGGAGGGACCCAGTACTTC
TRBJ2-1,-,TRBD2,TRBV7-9,CASSLGAAGGAYNEQFF,TGTGCCAGCAGCTTAGGAGCGGCGGGAGGAGCCTACAATGAGCAGTTCTTC
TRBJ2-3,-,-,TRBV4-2,CASSPAGSTDTQYF,TGTGCCAGCAGCCCTGCGGGGAGCACAGATACGCAGTATTTT
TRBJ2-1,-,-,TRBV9,CASSGSRLAGYNEQFF,TGTGCCAGCAGCGGTTCTAGACTGGCGGGGTACAATGAGCAGTTCTTC
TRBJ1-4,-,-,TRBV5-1,CASSLRQDKNEKLFF,TGCGCCAGCAGCCTCCGACAGGATAAAAATGAAAAACTGTTTTTT
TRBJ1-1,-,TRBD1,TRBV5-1,CASSLLGGASTEAFF,TGCGCCAGCAGCTTGTTAGGGGGCGCGAGCACTGAAGCTTTCTTT
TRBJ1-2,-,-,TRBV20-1,CSASIGYTF,TGCAGTGCTTCAATCGGCTACACCTTC
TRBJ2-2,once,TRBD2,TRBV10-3,CAISARLAGAPGELFF,TGTGCCATCAGTGCGAGACTAGCGGGAGCCCCCGGGGAGCTGTTTTTT
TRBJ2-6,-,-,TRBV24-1,CATSDSEQVAWGAGANVLTF,TGTGCCACCAGTGACTCTGAACAGGTCGCTTGGGGGGCTGGGGCCAACGTCCTGACTTTC
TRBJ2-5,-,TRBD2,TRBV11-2,CASSSLAGGLIPSKETQYF,TGTGCCAGCAGCTCGCTAGCGGGGGGCCTAATACCATCAAAAGAGACCCAGTACTTC
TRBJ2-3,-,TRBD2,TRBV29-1,CSVPPGLAGGEDTDTQYF,TGCAGCGTCCCCCCCGGACTAGCGGGAGGGGAGGACACAGATACGCAGTATTTT
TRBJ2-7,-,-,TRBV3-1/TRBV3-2,CASSQDIGVSYEQYF,TGTGCCAGCAGCCAAGATATCGGGGTATCCTACGAGCAGTACTTC
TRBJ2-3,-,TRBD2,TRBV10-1,CASSEERGLAGVADTQYF,TGCGCCAGCAGTGAGGAGAGGGGACTAGCGGGAGTCGCAGATACGCAGTATTTT